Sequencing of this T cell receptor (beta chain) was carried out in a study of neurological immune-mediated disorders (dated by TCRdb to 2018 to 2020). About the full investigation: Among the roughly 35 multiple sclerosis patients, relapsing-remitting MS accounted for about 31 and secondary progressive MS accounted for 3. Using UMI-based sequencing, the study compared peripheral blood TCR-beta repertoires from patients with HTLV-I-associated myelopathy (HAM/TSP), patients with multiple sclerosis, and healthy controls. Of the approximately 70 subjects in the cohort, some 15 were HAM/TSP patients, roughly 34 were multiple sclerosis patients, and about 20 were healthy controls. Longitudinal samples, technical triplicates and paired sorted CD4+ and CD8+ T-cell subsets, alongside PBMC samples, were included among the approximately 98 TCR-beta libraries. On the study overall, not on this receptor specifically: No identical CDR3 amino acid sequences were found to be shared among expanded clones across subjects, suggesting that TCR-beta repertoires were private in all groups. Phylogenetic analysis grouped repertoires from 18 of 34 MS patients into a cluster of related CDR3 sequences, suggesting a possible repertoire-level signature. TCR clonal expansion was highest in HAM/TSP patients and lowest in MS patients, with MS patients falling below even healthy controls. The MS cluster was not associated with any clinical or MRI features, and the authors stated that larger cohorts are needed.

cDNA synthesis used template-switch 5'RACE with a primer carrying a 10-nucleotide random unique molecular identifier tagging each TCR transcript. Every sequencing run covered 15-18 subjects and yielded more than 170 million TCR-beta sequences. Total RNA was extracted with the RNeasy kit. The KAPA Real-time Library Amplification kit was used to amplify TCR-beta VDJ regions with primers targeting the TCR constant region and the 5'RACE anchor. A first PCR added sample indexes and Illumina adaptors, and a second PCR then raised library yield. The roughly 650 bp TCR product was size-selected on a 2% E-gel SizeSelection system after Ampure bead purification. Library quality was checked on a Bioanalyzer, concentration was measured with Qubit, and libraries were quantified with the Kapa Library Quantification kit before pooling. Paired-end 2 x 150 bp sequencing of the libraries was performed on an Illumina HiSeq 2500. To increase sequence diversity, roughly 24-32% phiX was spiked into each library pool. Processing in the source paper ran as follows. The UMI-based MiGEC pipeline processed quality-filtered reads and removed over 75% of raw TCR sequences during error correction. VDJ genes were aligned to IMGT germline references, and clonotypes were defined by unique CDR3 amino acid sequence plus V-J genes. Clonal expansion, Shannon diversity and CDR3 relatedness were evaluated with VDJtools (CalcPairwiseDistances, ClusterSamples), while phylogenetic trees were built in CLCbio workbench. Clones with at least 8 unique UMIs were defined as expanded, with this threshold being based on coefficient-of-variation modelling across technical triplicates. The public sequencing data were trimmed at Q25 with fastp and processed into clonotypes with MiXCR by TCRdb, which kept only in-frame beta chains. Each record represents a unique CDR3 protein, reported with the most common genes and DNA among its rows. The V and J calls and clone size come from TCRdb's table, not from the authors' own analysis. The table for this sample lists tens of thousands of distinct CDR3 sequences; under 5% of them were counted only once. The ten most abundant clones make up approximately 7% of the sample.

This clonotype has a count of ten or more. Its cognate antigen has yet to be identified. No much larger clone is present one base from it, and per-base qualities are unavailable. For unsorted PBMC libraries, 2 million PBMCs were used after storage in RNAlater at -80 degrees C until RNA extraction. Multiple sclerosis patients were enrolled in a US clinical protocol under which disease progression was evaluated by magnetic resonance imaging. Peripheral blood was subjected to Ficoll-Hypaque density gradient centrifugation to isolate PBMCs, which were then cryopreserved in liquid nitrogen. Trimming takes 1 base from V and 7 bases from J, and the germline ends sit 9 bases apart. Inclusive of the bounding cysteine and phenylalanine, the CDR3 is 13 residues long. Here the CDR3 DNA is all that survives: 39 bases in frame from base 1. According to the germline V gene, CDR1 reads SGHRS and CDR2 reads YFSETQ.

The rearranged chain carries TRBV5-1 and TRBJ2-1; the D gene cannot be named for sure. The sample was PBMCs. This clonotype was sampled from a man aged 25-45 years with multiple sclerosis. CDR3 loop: CASSLTQANEQFF. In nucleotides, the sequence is TGCGCCAGCAGCTTGACCCAAGCGAATGAGCAGTTCTTC.